Listed below are T cell receptor beta chains from one sample, sequenced in a study of T cell responses to AZD1222 COVID-19 vaccine. Libraries were prepared by immunoSEQ multiplex PCR; TCRdb keeps only in-frame clonotypes and omits some of them. Of approximately 60,000 clones in the sample, more than 70% were seen once. The starting material was peripheral blood, obtained on day 0 of AZD1222 vaccination. The receptor set was obtained from an adult in good health. The CDR3 runs from the conserved cysteine through the conserved F or W. D genes are given only for firm matches. Size is omitted from some rows. Given values are once, few, many or a class for expanded clones.

d_call,cdr3_length,clone_size,v_call,j_call,cdr3_aa,cdr3_nt
NA,15,NA,TRBV2,TRBJ1-5,CASSSRGGSNQPQHF,TGTGCCAGCAGCTCAAGGGGAGGGAGCAATCAGCCCCAGCATTTT
NA,15,NA,TRBV18,TRBJ2-5,CASSTSGSFQETQYF,TGTGCCAGCTCAACCTCCGGAAGTTTTCAAGAGACCCAGTACTTC
TRBD2,15,NA,TRBV4-3,TRBJ2-1,CASSHTSGGYNEQFF,TGCGCCAGCAGCCACACTAGCGGGGGGTACAATGAGCAGTTCTTC
TRBD2,16,NA,TRBV10-3,TRBJ2-7,CAISDPTSGGRYEQYF,TGTGCCATCAGTGATCCGACTAGCGGGGGGCGCTACGAGCAGTACTTC
NA,9,NA,TRBV10-1,TRBJ2-2,CASTGELFF,TGCGCCAGCACCGGGGAGCTGTTTTTT
NA,19,NA,TRBV4-1,TRBJ2-7,CASSQVVQTGPQDFYEQYF,TGCGCCAGCAGCCAAGTCGTCCAGACCGGACCCCAGGACTTCTACGAGCAGTACTTC
NA,16,NA,TRBV6-6,TRBJ2-5,CASSPTDSSYQETQYF,TGTGCCAGCAGTCCCACGGACAGTTCGTACCAAGAGACCCAGTACTTC
TRBD2,15,NA,TRBV9,TRBJ2-5,CARSVGTTGPETQYF,TGTGCCCGCAGCGTCGGGACTACCGGCCCAGAGACCCAGTACTTC
NA,14,few,TRBV9,TRBJ1-4,CASSAGFVNEKLFF,TGTGCCAGCAGCGCAGGTTTTGTTAATGAAAAACTGTTTTTT
NA,12,NA,TRBV24-1,TRBJ2-1,CATSDLYNEQFF,TGTGCCACCAGTGACCTCTACAATGAGCAGTTCTTC
TRBD1,14,NA,TRBV7-9,TRBJ1-2,CASSLDRGADGYTF,TGTGCCAGCAGCCTCGACAGGGGGGCCGATGGCTACACCTTC
NA,13,NA,TRBV15,TRBJ1-1,CATSRTQGTEAFF,TGTGCCACCAGCAGGACCCAGGGGACTGAAGCTTTCTTT
TRBD1,12,few,TRBV12-3/TRBV12-4,TRBJ1-1,CASSPGGAEAFF,TGTGCCAGCAGTCCAGGGGGCGCGGAAGCTTTCTTT
TRBD2,16,NA,TRBV9,TRBJ2-1,CASSPPSGGFYNEQFF,TGTGCCAGCAGCCCTCCCAGCGGGGGATTCTACAATGAGCAGTTCTTC
NA,13,NA,TRBV24-1,TRBJ2-1,CATSGPGANEQFF,TGTGCCACCAGTGGTCCGGGGGCCAATGAGCAGTTCTTC
TRBD2,15,few,TRBV7-2,TRBJ2-3,CASSLGLAGPDTQYF,TGTGCCAGCAGCTTAGGCCTAGCGGGGCCAGATACGCAGTATTTT
NA,11,NA,TRBV30,TRBJ2-7,CAWSRNREQYF,TGTGCCTGGAGCCGTAACAGGGAGCAGTACTTC
TRBD1,16,NA,TRBV5-4,TRBJ1-2,CASSLAGQGGVYGYTF,TGTGCCAGCAGCTTGGCTGGGCAGGGGGGGGTCTATGGCTACACCTTC
TRBD1,16,NA,TRBV6-2/TRBV6-3,TRBJ1-5,CASSRSGTGYNQPQHF,TGTGCCAGCAGTAGATCCGGGACAGGGTACAATCAGCCCCAGCATTTT
NA,14,NA,TRBV2,TRBJ2-5,CASRGLRAQETQYF,TGTGCCAGCAGGGGGCTAAGGGCCCAAGAGACCCAGTACTTC
NA,14,NA,TRBV7-9,TRBJ1-2,CASSFYDPNGGYTF,TGTGCCAGCAGCTTTTACGACCCCAACGGAGGCTACACCTTC
NA,14,NA,TRBV3-1/TRBV3-2,TRBJ1-3,CASSPGPSGNTIYF,TGTGCCAGCAGCCCTGGGCCCTCTGGAAACACCATATATTTT
TRBD1,18,NA,TRBV18,TRBJ2-3,CASSPSALGQVDADTQYF,TGTGCCAGCTCACCTTCCGCTCTGGGACAGGTTGACGCAGATACGCAGTATTTT
NA,15,NA,TRBV7-2,TRBJ1-5,CASSLGVGLNQPQHF,TGTGCCAGCAGCTTGGGAGTTGGGCTTAATCAGCCCCAGCATTTT
NA,15,NA,TRBV25-1,TRBJ1-3,CASSPQGLSGNTIYF,TGTGCCAGCAGCCCACAGGGCCTCTCTGGAAACACCATATATTTT
NA,13,few,TRBV11-3,TRBJ2-1,CASSLDSFNEQFF,TGTGCCAGCAGCTTAGATAGCTTCAATGAGCAGTTCTTC
TRBD1,13,NA,TRBV5-5,TRBJ1-4,CASSLTGGEKLFF,TGTGCCAGCAGCTTGACAGGGGGCGAAAAACTGTTTTTT
TRBD1,16,few,TRBV4-2,TRBJ2-7,CASSQDLGRGREEQYF,TGTGCCAGCAGCCAAGATTTGGGCAGGGGGCGTGAGGAGCAGTACTTC
NA,14,NA,TRBV4-2,TRBJ2-2,CASSPSWGTGELFF,TGTGCCAGCAGCCCGAGTTGGGGCACCGGGGAGCTGTTTTTT
NA,15,NA,TRBV10-3,TRBJ2-7,CAIMSSGDRAYEQYF,TGTGCCATCATGTCGTCGGGTGACAGAGCCTACGAGCAGTACTTC
NA,14,NA,TRBV2,TRBJ1-5,CASSSDRINQPQHF,TGTGCCAGCAGTTCCGACAGGATCAATCAGCCCCAGCATTTT
NA,15,once,TRBV18,TRBJ1-1,CASSPLTGTQSKAFF,TGTGCCAGCTCACCACTTACCGGGACTCAAAGCAAGGCTTTCTTT
TRBD1,13,NA,TRBV12-3/TRBV12-4,TRBJ1-1,CASSPTGKTEAFF,TGTGCCAGCAGTCCGACAGGGAAGACTGAAGCTTTCTTT
NA,13,NA,TRBV27,TRBJ2-5,CASSLGRKETQYF,TGTGCCAGCAGTTTAGGCAGAAAAGAGACCCAGTACTTC
NA,14,NA,TRBV5-5,TRBJ2-2,CASSFSSEAGELFF,TGTGCCAGCAGCTTCTCGTCGGAGGCCGGGGAGCTGTTTTTT
TRBD1,17,few,TRBV3-1/TRBV3-2,TRBJ1-3,CASSQDRTGISGNTIYF,TGTGCCAGCAGCCAAGACCGGACAGGGATATCTGGAAACACCATATATTTT
TRBD1,15,NA,TRBV18,TRBJ2-2,CASSLGQGVSGELFF,TGTGCCAGCTCACTAGGACAGGGTGTCTCCGGGGAGCTGTTTTTT
NA,14,NA,TRBV4-3,TRBJ2-2,CASSQHKGTGELFF,TGCGCCAGCAGCCAACACAAGGGGACAGGGGAGCTGTTTTTT
NA,14,NA,TRBV19,TRBJ1-5,CASSIGLGGQPQHF,TGTGCCAGTAGTATAGGCCTCGGAGGTCAGCCCCAGCATTTT
TRBD1,16,NA,TRBV11-2,TRBJ2-7,CASSSFSGQGIYEQYF,TGTGCCAGCAGCTCCTTTTCGGGACAGGGAATCTACGAGCAGTACTTC
NA,15,NA,TRBV27,TRBJ1-5,CASSFRPPLFEPQHF,TGTGCCAGCAGTTTCAGACCCCCTCTGTTCGAGCCCCAGCATTTT
NA,14,NA,TRBV11-2,TRBJ1-6,CASSLDGELSPLHF,TGTGCCAGCAGCTTAGACGGGGAATTATCACCCCTCCACTTT
NA,16,NA,TRBV18,TRBJ1-5,CASSPLRGGVNQPQHF,TGTGCCAGCTCACCTTTGAGGGGCGGCGTCAATCAGCCCCAGCATTTT
NA,13,NA,TRBV19,TRBJ1-3,CASIRSPGNTIYF,TGTGCCAGTATCAGGTCCCCTGGAAACACCATATATTTT